This T cell receptor (beta chain) was retrieved from a study of blood T cell repertoires in COVID-19. Study-level background: The samples span acute and convalescent COVID-19 from the United States, Italy and Spain. PBMCs, B-cell-depleted T cells, or T cells were the source of the cDNA or gDNA that made up the material.

Trimming stripped 4 bases from V and 3 bases from J, with 12 bases between. The CDR3 runs to 15 residues. Per germline, CDR1 SGHDN and CDR2 FVKESK. How the authors handled the data: Reference gene primers were amplified, and this amplification served to estimate nucleated cell counts. Clones were sequenced by immunoSEQ multiplex PCR, and TCRdb holds only the in-frame ones, with some missing. V and J calls plus clone size are reproduced from that table; the DNA served to infer D and trimming. The sample consists of about 250,000 clones, roughly 90% of them appearing once. This TCR derives from a woman in her thirties or forties who had recovered from COVID-19. The genes are TRBV14 and TRBJ2-2, with a possible D match to TRBD2 (5 bases). Sequenced: peripheral blood. The CDR3 here is CASSPREGYTGELFF. In DNA, the CDR3 is TGTGCCAGCAGCCCACGCGAGGGATACACCGGGGAGCTGTTTTTT.